This TCR beta chain was observed in a study of blood T cell repertoires in COVID-19. Study overall: Donors in the United States, Italy and Spain gave samples during acute or convalescent COVID-19. PBMCs, B-cell-depleted T cells, or T cells provided the cDNA or gDNA that made up the material.

As originally analysed: Amplifying reference gene primers gave estimates of nucleated cell counts. TCRdb's table, derived via immunoSEQ multiplex PCR, lists solely in-frame clones and lacks some. The V and J calls and the clone size are those of that table, but D and trimming were determined from the DNA. The data contain around 180,000 clones, around 80% of them seen just once; the ten biggest clones take up about 6.4%. Sequencing was performed on peripheral blood. The receptor was derived from a human donor in a cohort sampled during active COVID-19.

The CDR3 bases are TGCAGCGTTGCCGCCTTTTACAGGGTGGGGGTTCAAGCTTTCTTT. Encoded protein: CSVAAFYRVGVQAFF. This rearrangement joins TRBV29-1 to TRBJ1-1, with a tentative D call TRBD1 (6 bases). The CDR3 has 15 amino acids. Per germline, CDR1 SQVTM and CDR2 ANQGSEA. Trimming cost V 4 bases and J 9 bases, with 24 bases left between them.